The 20 T cell receptor beta chains presented below share a single source sample, sequenced in a study of vaccination and CD4 T cells after COVID-19 (dated by TCRdb to between 2021 and 2022). The treatment or condition label of this sample denotes: approximately nine-day PBMC culture with coronavirus spike peptide pools or control peptides (ViraFEST assay). Library method: PCR. Sequenced on an Illumina iSeq 100. DNA from cultured CD4+ T cells underwent TCR sequencing with the Oncomine TCR Beta short-read assay at the Johns Hopkins FTIC core. The public reads were run again by TCRdb, first through fastp at Q25 and then through MiXCR, and only productive beta chains were kept. Rows with one shared CDR3 protein collapse into an entry with the most common genes and DNA. The sample yields over 8,000 distinct CDR3 sequences; 20% to 30% were counted once. The leading ten clones occupy under 30% of the sample.

Their target antigens are unknown. The sequencing used CD4+ T cells from blood, cultured in vitro, collected before SARS-CoV-2 vaccination. Source of these receptors: a human donor who received a COVID-19 vaccine.

This rearrangement joins TRBV19 to TRBJ2-1; 9 positions agree with TRBD2. The CDR3 sequence is 15 residues long. Germline CDR1 LNHDA, CDR2 SQIVND (reference sequence). Trimming at V came to 5 bases and at J to 6 bases, leaving 8 bases not matched to a gene. CDR3 residues: CASSVSGGPGNEQFF. In DNA form, the CDR3 reads TGTGCCAGTAGTGTTAGCGGGGGCCCGGGCAATGAGCAGTTCTTC.

This chain connects TRBV20-1 to TRBJ2-3; D perhaps matches TRBD2 (6 bases). Trimming left V 6 bases short and J 10 bases short, with 14 bases between. The CDR3 is 11 amino acids. The germline V gene has CDR1 DFQATT and CDR2 SNEGSKA (reference sequence). The CDR3 DNA follows: TGCAGTGCCACGACCGGGAGTGCGCAGTATTTT. Its translation: CSATTGSAQYF.

V usage is TRBV6-1 and J usage is TRBJ2-4, with TRBD1 identical over 11 bases. Germline V gene lookup returns CDR1 MNHNS and CDR2 SASEGT. The V and J ends lost 6 bases and 6 bases, in that order; junction bases with no gene match: 4. The CDR3 is 14 amino acids. Here the CDR3 reads CASRTGTGGNIQYF. CDR3 nucleotide sequence: TGTGCCAGCAGAACCGGGACAGGGGGAAACATTCAGTACTTC.

This clonotype came up a few times. The chain carries TRBV11-2 and TRBJ2-7, with unresolved D. Germline V CDR1 and CDR2: SGHAT, FQNNGV. The CDR3 is 12 residues long. V lost 1 base and J 2 bases, leaving 3 bases between the germline ends. CDR3 nucleotides: TGTGCCAGCAGCTTAGGGACCTACGAGCAGTACTTC. Translated, it gives CASSLGTYEQYF.

The chain joins TRBV29-1 to TRBJ1-4; D is possibly TRBD1 (6 bases). Germline CDR1 is SQVTM and CDR2 is ANQGSEA. The CDR3 loop spans 16 amino acids. V lost 5 bases and J lost 3, with 19 bases in between. The CDR3 loop reads CSVLGGAYAANEKLFF. CDR3 bases: TGCAGCGTTCTCGGGGGGGCCTATGCGGCTAATGAAAAACTGTTTTTT.

The CDR3 loop is CASSGQGNSPLHF. The CDR3 DNA sequence: TGTGCCAGCTCGGGACAGGGGAATTCACCCCTCCACTTT. This chain uses TRBV6-1 with TRBJ1-6, with 10 nucleotides matching TRBD1. Germline CDR1 reads MNHNS; CDR2 reads SASEGT. The CDR3 loop spans 13 amino acids. V gave up 8 bases and J gave up 7 bases; unmatched junction bases: 2.

Concerning this clonotype: One end of the junction fails to match germline, which may point to a read error. The gene calls are TRBV6-1 and TRBJ1-1; 8 bases agree with TRBD1. Germline V gene sequence: CDR1 MNHNS, CDR2 SASEGT. The CDR3 consists of 15 residues. The CDR3 region is CASRTQGANRAEPFF. The CDR3 DNA reads as TGTGCCAGCAGGACCCAGGGGGCGAATCGGGCTGAACCTTTCTTT.

The rearrangement uses TRBV12-3 or TRBV12-4 and TRBJ1-5, with 7 bases that match TRBD1. The V and J ends lost 6 bases and 6 bases, in that order; junction bases with no gene match: 2. This CDR3 spans 12 amino acids. The DNA for the CDR3 is TGTGCCAGCAGCCGACAGGGTCAGCCCCAGCATTTT. Encoded protein: CASSRQGQPQHF.

The chain is built from TRBV12-3 or TRBV12-4 and TRBJ1-5; TRBD1 matches at 11 bases. The V segment lost 4 bases and the J segment 0 bases; nucleotides outside the gene matches: 11. This CDR3 has 19 residues. The CDR3 DNA reads TGTGCCAGCAGTTCAACCTCCCCGGGACAGGGGGTTAGCAATCAGCCCCAGCATTTT. Protein: CASSSTSPGQGVSNQPQHF.

This clonotype has just a few counts. The J gene is TRBJ1-2, the V gene TRBV19, with D possibly TRBD1 on 6 matching bases. V lost 7 bases and J lost 4, with 16 bases in between. Germline-derived CDR1 and CDR2 are LNHDA and SQIVND (reference sequence). The CDR3 totals 14 residues. CDR3 bases: TGTGCCAGTAATAATCTCCCAGGGGCCTATGGCTACACCTTC. Protein product: CASNNLPGAYGYTF.

The rearrangement joins TRBV7-7 to TRBJ1-1; D is uncertain. CDR1 is SSHAT, CDR2 FNYEAQ, per germline (reference sequence). V shed 4 bases and J shed 4 bases, with 10 bases lying between them. This CDR3 contains 13 residues. The chain's CDR3 is CASSSKVGTEAFF. CDR3 coding DNA: TGTGCCAGCAGCTCAAAGGTGGGCACTGAAGCTTTCTTT.

There are a few counts of this clonotype. The chain links TRBV7-9 to TRBJ2-1; 8 positions match TRBD1. CDR1 SEHNR and CDR2 FQNEAQ come from the germline V gene (reference sequence). V trimming: 10 bases; J trimming: 0 bases; junction bases outside the gene matches: 5. The CDR3 runs to 14 residues. The CDR3 DNA is TGTGCCATCACGGACAGGGACTCCTACAATGAGCAGTTCTTC. Protein sequence: CAITDRDSYNEQFF.

V gene TRBV10-2 combines with J gene TRBJ2-3; a weak D match, TRBD1 (6 bases). The CDR3 consists of 15 residues. Deletions cut 5 bases from V and 2 bases from J, with 14 bases between. Germline V gives CDR1 WSHSY, CDR2 SAAADI. The CDR3 DNA is TGCGCCAGCAGTATAAACAGGGAGAACACAGATACGCAGTATTTT. Amino acids: CASSINRENTDTQYF.

The gene calls are TRBV18 and TRBJ2-2, with TRBD2 as a possible D gene (5 bases). V lost 3 bases, J lost 3 bases, and 8 bases lay in between. This CDR3 comprises 14 residues. CDR1 and CDR2 from the germline V gene are KGHSH and LQKENI. The CDR3, as DNA: TGTGCCAGCTCACCGATGGGAGACACCGGGGAGCTGTTTTTT. Translated, it gives CASSPMGDTGELFF. Full variable domain (missing parts from reference TRBV18 and TRBJ2-2): NAGVMQNPRHLVRRRGQEARLRCSPMKGHSHVYWYRQLPEEGLKFMVYLQKENIIDESGMPKERFSAEFPKEGPSILRIQQVVRGDSAAYFCASSPMGDTGELFFGEGSRLTVL.

This clonotype was recorded a few times. The chain joins TRBV7-9 to TRBJ2-2; perhaps TRBD2 as D (5 bases). The germline V and J ends were trimmed by 8 bases and 1 base, with 8 bases remaining between them. The germline V gene has CDR1 SEHNR and CDR2 FQNEAQ (reference sequence). CDR3 length equals 13 residues. This chain's CDR3 is CASPGMNTGELFF. As DNA, the CDR3 is TGTGCCAGCCCCGGGATGAACACCGGGGAGCTGTTTTTT.

This chain connects TRBV7-9 to TRBJ2-6, with D uncertain. Per germline, CDR1 SEHNR and CDR2 FQNEAQ (reference sequence). Trimming shortened V by 5 bases and J by 2 bases, and 4 bases separated the two germline ends. The CDR3 totals 13 residues. The CDR3 region is CASSPTGANVLTF. The CDR3 nucleotides read TGTGCCAGCAGCCCGACTGGGGCCAACGTCCTGACTTTC.

This chain connects TRBV6-1 to TRBJ1-5, with 11 bases that match TRBD1. V was clipped by 6 bases and J by 1 base; unmatched bases: 11. The CDR3 contains 18 residues. Germline V gene sequence: CDR1 MNHNS, CDR2 SASEGT. CDR3 DNA sequence: TGTGCCAGCAGACTTGGACAGGGGGCGAGTCGGAGCAATCAGCCCCAGCATTTT. Its translation is CASRLGQGASRSNQPQHF.

The chain couples TRBV19 to TRBJ1-5, with a weak D call TRBD1 (5 bases). Per the germline V gene, CDR1 is LNHDA and CDR2 is SQIVND (reference sequence). The CDR3 sequence is 13 residues long. The V gene lost 4 bases and the J gene lost 11 bases, with 15 bases spanning the gap. The CDR3 DNA follows: TGTGCCAGTAGTACACAGGCAGGGAAATCCCAGCATTTT. Residues: CASSTQAGKSQHF.

This clonotype has more than one count but fewer than ten. The J gene is TRBJ1-2, the V gene TRBV12-3 or TRBV12-4; 9 bases match TRBD1. This CDR3 spans 15 amino acids. V gave up 6 bases and J gave up 0 bases; unmatched junction bases: 5. Written as DNA, the CDR3 is TGTGCCAGCAGGGGACAGGGTCGGGCTAACTATGGCTACACCTTC. Its protein product is CASRGQGRANYGYTF.

This clonotype was counted only a few times. The chain links TRBV20-1 to TRBJ1-6; perhaps TRBD1 as D (6 bases). Germline lookup yields CDR1 DFQATT and CDR2 SNEGSKA (reference sequence). The CDR3 totals 16 residues. The germline V and J ends were trimmed by 3 bases and 3 bases, with 15 bases remaining between them. The CDR3 here is CSARAPGALYNSPLHF. DNA for the CDR3: TGCAGTGCTAGGGCCCCAGGGGCCCTCTATAATTCACCCCTCCACTTT.